Presented here are 23 T cell receptor beta chains from one specimen sequenced in a study of early T cells in non-severe SARS-CoV-2 infection. From the 5' RACE reads, TCRdb called clonotypes with MiXCR, one entry per CDR3 protein. The sample yields tens of thousands of distinct CDR3 sequences, around 13% seen once. The sample consisted of whole blood, taken at baseline. The source of these receptors is an adult who was a healthcare worker with PCR-confirmed SARS-CoV-2 infection or an uninfected control (not recorded which). The donor label of this sample is uncertain.

V and J are TRBV20-1 and TRBJ1-6; no firm D call. The CDR3 extends over 15 amino acids. The V end lost 0 bases, the J end lost 7 bases, and 13 bases lay between the germline ends. Germline CDR1 reads DFQATT; CDR2 reads SNEGSKA (reference sequence). CDR3 nucleotide sequence: TGCAGTGCTAGAGATCAAGGGCCGCCCAATTCACCCCTCCACTTT. Translating it yields CSARDQGPPNSPLHF.

Only a few counts were recorded for this clonotype. The gene calls are TRBV20-1 and TRBJ2-1, with TRBD1 identical over 7 bases. The trim removed 5 bases at V and 8 bases at J, leaving 3 bases unmatched. Germline V gives CDR1 DFQATT, CDR2 SNEGSKA (reference sequence). This CDR3 has 11 amino acids. CDR3 nucleotide sequence: TGCAGTGCTTGGGACAGAGATGAGCAGTTCTTC. Protein product: CSAWDRDEQFF.

This clonotype came up a few times. The V call is TRBV4-2, the J call TRBJ2-5; D may be TRBD2 (6 bases). Trimming took off 0 bases at V and 4 bases at J, with 9 bases between the two ends. CDR1 is LGHNA, CDR2 YNFKEQ, per germline. CDR3 length equals 14 residues. The CDR3 region has the DNA TGTGCCAGCAGCCAAGAAATCGGGGGAGAGACCCAGTACTTC. This codes for CASSQEIGGETQYF.

This clonotype was observed a handful of times. This rearrangement joins TRBV7-6 to TRBJ2-2, with TRBD1 identical over 7 bases. Germline trimming cut 6 bases from V and 5 bases from J; bases unmatched to any gene: 9. The germline V gene encodes CDR1 SGHVS and CDR2 FNYEAQ. This CDR3 contains 15 residues. The CDR3 reads CASSSGTVSTGELFF. DNA for the CDR3: TGTGCCAGCAGTTCCGGGACAGTCTCTACCGGGGAGCTGTTTTTT.

This clonotype has more than one count but fewer than ten. The chain recombines TRBV3-1 with TRBJ1-5; 8 bases agree with TRBD1. CDR3 length: 14 residues. Looked up from germline, CDR1 is LGHDT and CDR2 is YNNKEL (reference sequence). With 2 bases clipped from V and 4 bases from J, the junction kept 1 base outside the gene matches. CDR3: CASSQTGGNQPQHF. The CDR3 bases are TGTGCCAGCAGCCAAACAGGGGGAAATCAGCCCCAGCATTTT.

This clonotype was detected a few times. The rearrangement uses TRBV7-3 and TRBJ2-1, with 13 nucleotides matching TRBD2. From germline, CDR1 is SGHTA and CDR2 FQGTGA. With 3 bases clipped from V and 7 bases from J, the junction kept 3 bases outside the gene matches. The CDR3 is made up of 15 amino acids. The chain's CDR3 is CASSLTSGGSNEQFF. The CDR3 region has the DNA TGTGCCAGCAGCTTGACTAGCGGGGGGTCAAATGAGCAGTTCTTC.

The DNA of the CDR3 is TGTGCCAGCAGCGCCCAATTAGCGGACCGCACAGATACGCAGTATTTT. Encoded protein: CASSAQLADRTDTQYF. The genes are TRBV3-1 and TRBJ2-3; possibly TRBD2 for D (6 bases). There are 16 residues in the CDR3. From germline, CDR1 is LGHDT and CDR2 YNNKEL (reference sequence). The ends were cut back, 5 bases at V and 1 base at J, with 16 bases in the middle.

The CDR3 region has the DNA TGTGCCAGCAGCCCCCCGCGATCGGGGTATTCACCCCTCCACTTT. This encodes CASSPPRSGYSPLHF. The chain recombines TRBV7-9 with TRBJ1-6; D ambiguous. V gave up 5 bases and J gave up 8 bases, with 16 bases separating them. The CDR3 consists of 15 residues. Germline CDR1 and CDR2: SEHNR and FQNEAQ (reference sequence).

This clonotype turned up a few times. CDR3 coding DNA: TGTGCCAGTAGTATAGAAGTCTCCCACGTCCTGACTTTC. Translating it yields CASSIEVSHVLTF. The V and J genes are TRBV19 and TRBJ2-6; D not certain. CDR1 LNHDA and CDR2 SQIVND come from the germline V gene (reference sequence). There are 13 residues in the CDR3. V was clipped by 0 bases and J by 11 bases, with 8 bases between them.

The chain employs TRBV6-4 and TRBJ2-7; maybe TRBD1 (5 bases). This CDR3 is 14 amino acids long. Germline values: CDR1 MRHNA, CDR2 SNTAGT. The germline V and J ends were trimmed by 7 bases and 3 bases, with 16 bases remaining between them. As DNA, the CDR3 is TGTGCCAGCAACCCTCGGACACCCAGCTACGAGCAGTACGTC. Amino acids: CASNPRTPSYEQYV.

This clonotype was seen a handful of times. The rearrangement links TRBV5-6 to TRBJ1-5; D is uncertain. Germline values: CDR1 SGHDT, CDR2 YYEEEE. Trimming removed 5 bases at V and 0 bases at J, with 9 bases between. The CDR3 length is 14 residues. CDR3 coding DNA: TGTGCCAGCAGGACACTATATAGCAATCAGCCCCAGCATTTT. Its protein is CASRTLYSNQPQHF.

The chain recombines TRBV19 with TRBJ2-3, with D possibly TRBD2 on 6 matching bases. This CDR3 is built from 15 residues. Trimming shortened V by 3 bases and J by 6 bases, and 16 bases separated the two germline ends. Germline values: CDR1 LNHDA, CDR2 SQIVND (reference sequence). The CDR3 nucleotides read TGTGCCAGTAGTATGGGACTTTCTTCGCCCGATACGCAGTATTTT. This sequence encodes CASSMGLSSPDTQYF. The full variable domain, rest sourced from reference TRBV19 and TRBJ2-3, is DGGITQSPKYLFRKEGQNVTLSCEQNLNHDAMYWYRQDPGQGLRLIYYSQIVNDFQKGDIAEGYSVSREKKESFPLTVTSAQKNPTAFYLCASSMGLSSPDTQYFGPGTRLTVL.

The chain carries TRBV29-1 and TRBJ1-5, with TRBD1 matching over 7 bases. Losses at the gene ends were 7 bases for V and 4 bases for J; bases not matched to a gene: 10. CDR3 length: 14 amino acids. The V gene's germline CDR1 is SQVTM and CDR2 ANQGSEA. CDR3 nucleotides: TGCAGCGCTGCCGCAGGGGGTAGAAATCAGCCCCAGCATTTT. This gives the protein CSAAAGGRNQPQHF.

The genes are TRBV6-6 and TRBJ1-4; D gene uncertain. V lost 9 bases and J 0 bases, leaving 20 bases between the germline ends. The CDR3 is 17 amino acids. CDR1 and CDR2 from the germline V gene are MNHNY and SVGAGI (reference sequence). The CDR3, as DNA: TGTGCCAGTAGCGAAGGGAGACGATTCTCAACTAATGAAAAACTGTTTTTT. As protein: CASSEGRRFSTNEKLFF.

V usage is TRBV7-8 and J usage is TRBJ1-2; TRBD1 matches 8 bases. V shed 4 bases and J 2 bases; nucleotides not matched to a gene: 18. The CDR3 totals 19 residues. Per the germline V gene, CDR1 is SGHVS and CDR2 is FQNEAQ. The CDR3 protein is CASSYHRLPGQVLNYGYTF. In DNA form, the CDR3 reads TGTGCCAGCAGCTACCATAGACTCCCGGGACAGGTTTTAAACTATGGCTACACCTTC.

This clonotype was observed at least ten times. This chain uses TRBV14 with TRBJ1-3, with D possibly matching TRBD1 (6 bases). This CDR3 comprises 13 residues. The germline V and J ends were trimmed by 4 bases and 4 bases, with 8 bases remaining between them. CDR1 is SGHDN, CDR2 FVKESK, per germline. This CDR3 reads CASSRGAGNTIYF. The CDR3 DNA reads as TGTGCCAGCAGCCGGGGGGCCGGAAACACCATATATTTT.

CDR3 residues: CASSAAASNQPQHF. The CDR3, as DNA: TGTGCCAGCAGCGCGGCAGCTAGCAATCAGCCCCAGCATTTT. This chain connects TRBV9 to TRBJ1-5; no reliable D call. This CDR3 is built from 14 residues. V lost 3 bases and J lost 0, with 7 bases in between. The germline V gene has CDR1 SGDLS and CDR2 YYNGEE.

The chain is built from TRBV5-5 and TRBJ1-5; 10 bases line up with TRBD1. Per germline, CDR1 SGHKS and CDR2 YYEKEE (reference sequence). Trimming took 3 bases from V and 7 from J; bases not matched to a gene: 10. The CDR3 is 16 residues long. The CDR3 bases are TGTGCCAGCAGCTCCCGGGACAGGGGAATTGGACAGCCCCAGCATTTT. Translation: CASSSRDRGIGQPQHF.

The rearrangement uses TRBV6-6 and TRBJ2-7, with 8 bases identical to TRBD2. V lost 0 bases and J lost 1; bases outside the gene matches: 5. The germline CDR1 and CDR2 sequences are MNHNY and SVGAGI (reference sequence). The CDR3 has 16 residues. Written as DNA, the CDR3 is TGTGCCAGCAGTTACTCGGCGGGGGGTAAGTCCTACGAGCAGTACGTC. Protein: CASSYSAGGKSYEQYV.

In this sample, this clonotype turned up many times. This sequence joins TRBV20-1 and TRBJ2-5; 8 positions agree with TRBD1. This CDR3 is 16 amino acids long. In germline, CDR1 is DFQATT, CDR2 SNEGSKA (reference sequence). The ends lost 3 bases at V and 2 bases at J; junction bases unmatched: 11. The CDR3 nucleotides read TGCAGTGCTAGCGCGACTGGGACAGGCATACAAGAGACCCAGTACTTC. This sequence encodes CSASATGTGIQETQYF.

This clonotype has more than one count but fewer than ten. This chain joins TRBV20-1 and TRBJ2-5; D possibly corresponds to TRBD1 (6 bases). The CDR3 totals 14 residues. Germline values: CDR1 DFQATT, CDR2 SNEGSKA (reference sequence). The CDR3, as DNA: TGCAGCACGATGGTCAGGGGATACCAAGAGACCCAGTACTTC. The encoded protein is CSTMVRGYQETQYF.

V usage is TRBV7-9 and J usage is TRBJ2-3; D is unresolved. CDR3 length: 12 residues. Germline V CDR1 and CDR2: SEHNR, FQNEAQ (reference sequence). Trimming cost V 3 bases and J 7 bases, with 8 bases left between them. As DNA, the CDR3 is TGTGCCAGCAGCTTGACCGTGAATACGCAGTATTTT. Translating gives CASSLTVNTQYF.

There are a few counts of this clonotype. The chain joins TRBV5-6 to TRBJ2-7; D remains ambiguous. V was cut by 2 bases and J by 6 bases, with 15 bases left in between. The CDR3 has 14 amino acids. Looked up from germline, CDR1 is SGHDT and CDR2 is YYEEEE. The CDR3 reads CASSFNGLRGEQYV. CDR3 DNA sequence: TGTGCCAGCAGCTTTAATGGTCTCCGCGGCGAGCAGTACGTC.